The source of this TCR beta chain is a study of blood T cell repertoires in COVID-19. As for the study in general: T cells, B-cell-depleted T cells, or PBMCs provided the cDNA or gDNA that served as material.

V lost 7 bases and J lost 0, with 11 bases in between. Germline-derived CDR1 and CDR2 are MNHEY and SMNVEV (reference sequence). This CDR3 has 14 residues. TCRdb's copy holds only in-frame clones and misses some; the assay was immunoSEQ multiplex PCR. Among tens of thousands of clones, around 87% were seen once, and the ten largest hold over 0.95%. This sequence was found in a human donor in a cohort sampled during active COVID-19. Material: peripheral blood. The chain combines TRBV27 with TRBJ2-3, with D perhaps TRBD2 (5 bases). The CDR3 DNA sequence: TGTGCCAGCACATATAGCGCCAGCACAGATACGCAGTATTTT. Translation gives CASTYSASTDTQYF.